The text below deals with one TCR beta chain. This entry belongs to a study of blood T cell repertoires in COVID-19. Germline values: CDR1 SGHTA, CDR2 FQGTGA. There are 16 residues in the CDR3. V dropped 5 bases and J dropped 5; count of bases not matched to a gene: 9. Per the original data handling: Amplifying reference gene primers gave estimates of nucleated cell counts. Assay: immunoSEQ multiplex PCR; the TCRdb copy retains only in-frame clones and omits some. V and J calls and clone size follow that table, whereas D and trimming were derived from the DNA. The sample yields under 400,000 clones, roughly 90% seen once.

Sequencing was carried out using peripheral blood. V and J are TRBV7-3 and TRBJ2-2; TRBD1 matches 9 bases. This receptor was obtained from a woman aged 55-69 years with COVID-19, enrolled during active disease. The CDR3 DNA follows: TGTGCCAGCAGCCCCCGTCCCGGGACAGGGACCGGGGAGCTGTTTTTT. Translated, it gives CASSPRPGTGTGELFF.